One sample yielded the 22 T cell receptor beta chains listed below, sequenced in a study of early T cells in non-severe SARS-CoV-2 infection. Each CDR3 protein gets one entry after TCRdb re-called the 5' RACE reads with MiXCR. The sample records 65,000 to 95,000 distinct CDR3 sequences, about 16% being singletons. Sample: whole blood. The source of these receptors is an adult who was a healthcare worker with PCR-confirmed SARS-CoV-2 infection or an uninfected control (not recorded which).

The rearrangement links TRBV7-8 to TRBJ2-1; 9 positions match TRBD1. Trimming cost V 5 bases and J 9 bases; bases outside gene matches: 5. This CDR3 has 13 residues. Per germline, CDR1 SGHVS and CDR2 FQNEAQ. CDR3 loop: CASSPGQGGEQFF. CDR3 coding DNA: TGTGCCAGCAGCCCGGGACAGGGAGGTGAGCAGTTCTTC.

The CDR3 nucleotides are TGCAGTGCTAGAATGAGCGACAGGGCCTACGAGCAGTACTTC. Translation gives CSARMSDRAYEQYF. The chain uses TRBV20-1 and TRBJ2-7, with TRBD1 identical over 7 bases. V shed 2 bases, J shed 2 bases, and the junction held 6 bases outside the gene matches. Germline loops: CDR1 DFQATT, CDR2 SNEGSKA (reference sequence). The CDR3 is 14 amino acids.

This clonotype was counted a few times. The chain uses TRBV7-2 and TRBJ1-2; D gene uncertain. The CDR3 extends over 10 amino acids. Trimming removed 9 bases at V and 9 bases at J, with 11 bases between. Germline V gives CDR1 SGHTA, CDR2 FQGNSA. CDR3 region: CARGNYRYTF. CDR3 nucleotides: TGTGCCAGGGGTAATTACCGCTACACCTTC.

There are a few counts of this clonotype. The chain is built from TRBV6-6 and TRBJ2-1, with D unclear. The V gene lost 0 bases and the J gene lost 7 bases, with 13 bases spanning the gap. Germline-derived CDR1 and CDR2 are MNHNY and SVGAGI (reference sequence). This CDR3 is 15 amino acids long. The CDR3 spells CASSYSMLADNEQFF. The CDR3 bases are TGTGCCAGCAGTTACTCGATGTTAGCTGATAATGAGCAGTTCTTC.

The rearrangement uses TRBV6-2 or TRBV6-3 and TRBJ2-5, with D hard to call. CDR1 MNHEY and CDR2 SVGEGT come from the germline V gene. V lost 5 bases and J lost 9, with 10 bases in between. This CDR3 has 11 residues. CDR3: CASSPLEAQYF. In DNA form, the CDR3 reads TGTGCCAGCAGTCCCCTAGAAGCCCAGTACTTC.

This clonotype was picked up a small number of times. Sequence at one end of the junction differs from germline and may be a read error. Written as DNA, the CDR3 is TGTGCCAGCAGTGACTCTGACAGGGGGCACGGCTACACCTTC. It is translated as CASSDSDRGHGYTF. The chain uses TRBV6-6 and TRBJ1-2; 10 nucleotides match TRBD1. The germline V gene encodes CDR1 MNHNY and CDR2 SVGAGI (reference sequence). The CDR3 sequence is 14 residues long.

The table lists this clonotype with a few counts. The V call is TRBV5-1, the J call TRBJ1-5, with D possibly being TRBD1 (6 bases). Per germline, CDR1 SGHRS and CDR2 YFSETQ. The CDR3 contains 15 residues. Trimming pared 8 bases from V and 6 bases from J, leaving 21 bases between. The CDR3 loop is CASLEDRLLGQPQHF. DNA of the CDR3: TGCGCCAGTTTGGAGGACAGACTCCTGGGTCAGCCCCAGCATTTT.

The chain joins TRBV20-1 to TRBJ2-1; 15 nucleotides agree with TRBD2. The CDR3 runs to 14 residues. With V trimmed by 3 bases and J by 10 bases, 4 bases remained unmatched. Germline assignment: CDR1 DFQATT and CDR2 SNEGSKA (reference sequence). This CDR3 is CSASGLAGGGEQFF. The CDR3 nucleotides are TGCAGTGCTAGTGGACTAGCGGGAGGGGGAGAGCAGTTCTTC.

This clonotype appeared a few times. The chain combines TRBV6-6 with TRBJ2-3; D unresolved. In germline, CDR1 is MNHNY, CDR2 SVGAGI (reference sequence). The V and J ends lost 3 bases and 0 bases respectively, with 10 bases between them. There are 15 residues in the CDR3. CDR3 in DNA: TGTGCCAGCAGTTATGGGTTTCGTAGCACAGATACGCAGTATTTT. Translated, it gives CASSYGFRSTDTQYF.

This clonotype appeared a few times. V usage is TRBV6-2 or TRBV6-3 and J usage is TRBJ1-3; D unresolved. The V and J ends lost 0 bases and 0 bases respectively, with 6 bases between them. Germline loops: CDR1 MNHEY, CDR2 SVGEGT. The CDR3 runs to 15 residues. For the CDR3, the DNA is TGTGCCAGCAGTTACTCGCCGATCTCTGGAAACACCATATATTTT. Translation: CASSYSPISGNTIYF.

V and J are TRBV20-1 and TRBJ1-5; the match to TRBD1 covers 9 bases. From germline, CDR1 is DFQATT and CDR2 SNEGSKA (reference sequence). The CDR3 is 18 amino acids. J gave up 3 bases and V 3 bases, and 15 bases lay outside the gene matches. This CDR3 is CSASRPGTGLSPNQPQHF. CDR3 sequence (DNA): TGCAGTGCTAGCCGCCCCGGGACAGGGTTAAGCCCCAATCAGCCCCAGCATTTT.

This clonotype occurred a few times. This chain connects TRBV14 to TRBJ2-1, with D maybe TRBD2 (6 bases). Germline loops: CDR1 SGHDN, CDR2 FVKESK. V was clipped by 1 base and J by 7 bases, with 14 bases between them. The CDR3 spans 15 residues. The CDR3: CASSQGRETRNEQFF. In nucleotides, the CDR3 is TGTGCCAGCAGCCAAGGGAGGGAGACCCGAAATGAGCAGTTCTTC. The full variable domain, completed using reference TRBV14 and TRBJ2-1, is EAGVTQFPSHSVIEKGQTVTLRCDPISGHDNLYWYRRVMGKEIKFLLHFVKESKQDESGMPNNRFLAERTGGTYSTLKVQPAELEDSGVYFCASSQGRETRNEQFFGPGTRLTVL.

There are a few counts of this clonotype. J is TRBJ2-2 and V is TRBV20-1; weak D call: TRBD2 (5 bases). The germline V gene has CDR1 DFQATT and CDR2 SNEGSKA (reference sequence). The CDR3 covers 17 residues. V was cut by 0 bases and J by 0 bases, with 14 bases left in between. CDR3 sequence: CSAREGRLLANTGELFF. The CDR3 coding sequence is TGCAGTGCTAGAGAGGGTAGACTACTCGCGAACACCGGGGAGCTGTTTTTT.

V usage is TRBV5-8 and J usage is TRBJ2-5, with 7 bases aligning to TRBD1. Germline lookup yields CDR1 SGHTS and CDR2 YDEGEE. The CDR3 is 16 residues long. V was clipped by 4 bases and J by 5 bases; unmatched bases: 14. The CDR3 DNA reads TGTGCCAGCAGCCGCGGCGACAGGGAAAAAGGGGAGACCCAGTACTTC. It encodes CASSRGDREKGETQYF. The entire variable domain, with the rest obtained from reference TRBV5-8 and TRBJ2-5, is as follows: EAGVTQSPTHLIKTRGQQATLRCSPISGHTSVYWYQQALGLGLQFLLWYDEGEERNRGNFPPRFSGRQFPNYSSELNVNALELEDSALYLCASSRGDREKGETQYFGPGTRLLVL.

A few counts support this clonotype. The J gene is TRBJ1-2, the V gene TRBV19; D call uncertain. CDR3 length: 13 amino acids. The V and J ends lost 2 bases and 4 bases respectively, with 8 bases between them. Germline assignment: CDR1 LNHDA and CDR2 SQIVND (reference sequence). The DNA of the CDR3 is TGTGCCAGTAGTATACTGGGAGGCTATGGCTACACCTTC. It is translated as CASSILGGYGYTF.

This chain connects TRBV5-1 to TRBJ2-5; D gene uncertain. The CDR3 extends over 16 amino acids. Trimming took off 4 bases at V and 1 base at J, with 17 bases between the two ends. CDR1 is SGHRS and CDR2 is YFSETQ in the germline V gene. DNA for the CDR3: TGCGCCAGCAGCCCGGGTAACAGCATACTCCAAGAGACCCAGTACTTC. Translated, it gives CASSPGNSILQETQYF.

The chain employs TRBV28 and TRBJ2-7; D gene ambiguous. From germline, CDR1 is MDHEN and CDR2 SYDVKM. With 7 bases removed from V and 0 bases from J, the gap between germline ends came to 16 bases. The CDR3 sequence is 15 residues long. This chain's CDR3 is CASNRMGISSYEQYF. As DNA, the CDR3 is TGTGCCAGCAACCGCATGGGGATAAGCTCCTACGAGCAGTACTTC.

Written as DNA, the CDR3 is TGTGCCAGCAGTCCCACCCGGGGGCCGACCATTCAGTACTTC. Amino acids: CASSPTRGPTIQYF. J is TRBJ2-4 and V is TRBV27, with D perhaps given as TRBD1 or TRBD2 (6 bases each). Per the germline V gene, CDR1 is MNHEY and CDR2 is SMNVEV (reference sequence). The CDR3 has 14 residues. Trimming stripped 5 bases from V and 9 bases from J, with 17 bases between.

A remark on this clonotype: Sequence at one end of the junction differs from germline and may be a read error. This chain connects TRBV18 to TRBJ1-6, with D maybe TRBD1 (6 bases). This CDR3 is built from 14 residues. In germline, CDR1 is KGHSH, CDR2 LQKENI. DNA for the CDR3: TGTGCCAGCTCTCCACAGGGTAGGGATTCACCCCTCCACTTT. Its protein is CASSPQGRDSPLHF.

This chain joins TRBV7-6 and TRBJ1-4; 9 nucleotides agree with TRBD1. V was pared by 5 bases and J by 8 bases, with 6 bases of the junction left unmatched. The CDR3 runs to 14 residues. CDR1 SGHVS and CDR2 FNYEAQ come from the germline V gene. Here the CDR3 reads CASSQRDRAEKLFF. CDR3 DNA sequence: TGTGCCAGCAGCCAAAGGGACAGGGCGGAAAAACTGTTTTTT.

V usage is TRBV6-5 and J usage is TRBJ2-1, with D possibly being TRBD1 (7 bases). CDR3 length: 16 residues. V shed 6 bases and J shed 2 bases, with 17 bases lying between them. The germline CDR1 and CDR2 sequences are MNHEY and SVGAGI. The CDR3 DNA reads TGTGCCAGCAGACATGAAGGAGGGGGCACCTACAATGAGCAGTTCTTC. Its protein is CASRHEGGGTYNEQFF.

This clonotype was seen more than once but under ten times. This chain links TRBV11-2 with TRBJ1-1; maybe TRBD1 (6 bases). With 5 bases removed from V and 5 bases from J, the gap between germline ends came to 24 bases. In germline, CDR1 is SGHAT, CDR2 FQNNGV. The CDR3 consists of 17 residues. The CDR3 here is CASSPRDKIPRMTEAFF. Written as DNA, the CDR3 is TGTGCCAGCAGCCCGCGGGACAAGATTCCTCGGATGACTGAAGCTTTCTTT.